The present TCR beta chain was sequenced within a study of cytomegalovirus exposure and HLA in healthy donors. The length of the CDR3 is 12 residues. CDR1 SNHLY and CDR2 FYNNEI come from the germline V gene. The V end was cut by 6 bases, the J end by 10 bases, with 12 bases between. The PCR used 60 Vbeta and 13 Jbeta primers. Measured with immunoSEQ multiplex PCR; TCRdb has only the in-frame clones, and not every one. The sample lists approximately 170,000 clones, roughly two thirds occurring once. Concerning this clone itself: Its specificity is not known.

Overall study findings and caveats: Rare TCR sequences dominated, though some public TCRs recurred in many donors. The study listed roughly 160 cytomegalovirus-associated TCR beta chains.

The receptor's source is a young woman in good health and CMV-seropositive. The chain has TRBV2 and TRBJ2-2; unclear D gene. Input material: PBMCs. Here the CDR3 DNA reads TGTGCCAGCAGATTCCAGGTCGAGGAGCTGTTTTTT. As protein: CASRFQVEELFF.